These 9 T cell receptor beta chains originate from one sample sequenced in a study of CXCR3-negative and CXCR3-positive naive CD8 T cells. 5' RACE that incorporated UMI labels was used to prepare the TRB cDNA libraries. TCRdb re-analyzed the 5' RACE reads; it lists each CDR3 protein once, without DNA. Found here are roughly 120,000 distinct CDR3 sequences; the top ten clones hold 0.59%. Antigens of these TCRs are unknown. Study observations and caveats: Naive cells that were CXCR3-positive had more hydrophobic TRB CDR3s (compared with CXCR3-negative naive cells).

The sequencing input was naive CXCR3+ CD8+ T cells from blood. The subset was: CD45RO-CCR7+CD27+CD95- naive CD8+ T cells expressing CXCR3 (TNR3+). These receptors all come from a human donor in good health. Some clones in this sample may be carry-over from other donors' samples.

The chain links TRBV12-5 to TRBJ2-7; TCRdb indicates TRBD2, and absent DNA this call remains unverified. In germline, CDR1 is LGHNT, CDR2 FRNRAP. The length of the CDR3 is 19 residues. CDR3 amino acids: CASGLDAPGLATWRYEQYF.

The V and J genes are TRBV7-8 and TRBJ2-3. Germline lookup yields CDR1 SGHVS and CDR2 FQNEAQ. CDR3 size: 14 residues. The CDR3 here is CASSLEGNTDTQYF. Full variable domain (outside the CDR3, taken from reference TRBV7-8 and TRBJ2-3): GAGVSQSPRYKVAKRGQDVALRCDPISGHVSLFWYQQALGQGPEFLTYFQNEAQLDKSGLPSDRFFAERPEGSVSTLKIQRTQQEDSAVYLCASSLEGNTDTQYFGPGTRLTVL.

The genes are TRBV29-1 and TRBJ2-7; TCRdb designates TRBD2, a call that cannot be tested without DNA. The germline V gene has CDR1 SQVTM and CDR2 ANQGSEA. This CDR3 is built from 15 residues. The CDR3 sequence is CSVEMYVRGEYEQYF.

The rearrangement uses TRBV12-3 or TRBV12-4 and TRBJ2-1; absent DNA, TCRdb's TRBD1 call cannot be checked. The CDR3 is 12 amino acids. The CDR3 sequence: CASRFDGTEQFF.

The rearrangement links TRBV19 to TRBJ2-1. CDR1 and CDR2 from the germline V gene are LNHDA and SQIVND (reference sequence). The CDR3 runs to 11 residues. CDR3 sequence: CASSIGHEQFF. The full variable domain, rest sourced from reference TRBV19 and TRBJ2-1, is DGGITQSPKYLFRKEGQNVTLSCEQNLNHDAMYWYRQDPGQGLRLIYYSQIVNDFQKGDIAEGYSVSREKKESFPLTVTSAQKNPTAFYLCASSIGHEQFFGPGTRLTVL.

J is TRBJ1-5 and V is TRBV5-1. The CDR3 is 14 residues long. The germline gives CDR1 SGHRS, CDR2 YFSETQ. CDR3 protein: CASSLTVGNQPQHF.

This rearrangement joins TRBV29-1 to TRBJ2-1. The CDR3 is 11 amino acids. Germline V gives CDR1 SQVTM, CDR2 ANQGSEA. The CDR3 is CSGRDYNEQFF.

The chain carries TRBV11-2 and TRBJ2-7; with no DNA, the TCRdb D assignment of TRBD1 cannot be verified. The CDR3 runs to 15 residues. The germline V gene encodes CDR1 SGHAT and CDR2 FQNNGV. CDR3 sequence reads: CASSLVTGGAYEQYF.

The genes are TRBV27 and TRBJ2-1; the TCRdb call, TRBD1, lacks DNA for checking. The CDR3 runs to 14 residues. Germline lookup yields CDR1 MNHEY and CDR2 SMNVEV (reference sequence). The CDR3 protein is CASSLSHRGNEQFF.